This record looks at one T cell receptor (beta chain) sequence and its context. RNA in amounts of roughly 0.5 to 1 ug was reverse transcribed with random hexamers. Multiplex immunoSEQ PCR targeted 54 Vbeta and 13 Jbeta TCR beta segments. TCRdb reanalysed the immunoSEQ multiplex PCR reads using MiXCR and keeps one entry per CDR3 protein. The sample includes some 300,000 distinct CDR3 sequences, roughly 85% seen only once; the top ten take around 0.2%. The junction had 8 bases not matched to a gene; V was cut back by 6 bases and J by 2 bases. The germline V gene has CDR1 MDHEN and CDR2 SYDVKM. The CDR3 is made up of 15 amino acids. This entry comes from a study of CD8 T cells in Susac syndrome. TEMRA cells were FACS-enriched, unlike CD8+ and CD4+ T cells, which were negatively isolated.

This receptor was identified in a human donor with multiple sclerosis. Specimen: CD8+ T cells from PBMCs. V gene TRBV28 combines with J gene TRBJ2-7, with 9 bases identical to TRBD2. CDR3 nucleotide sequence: TGTGCCAGCAGCAGCATAGCGGGAGATACCTACGAGCAGTACTTC. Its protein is CASSSIAGDTYEQYF.